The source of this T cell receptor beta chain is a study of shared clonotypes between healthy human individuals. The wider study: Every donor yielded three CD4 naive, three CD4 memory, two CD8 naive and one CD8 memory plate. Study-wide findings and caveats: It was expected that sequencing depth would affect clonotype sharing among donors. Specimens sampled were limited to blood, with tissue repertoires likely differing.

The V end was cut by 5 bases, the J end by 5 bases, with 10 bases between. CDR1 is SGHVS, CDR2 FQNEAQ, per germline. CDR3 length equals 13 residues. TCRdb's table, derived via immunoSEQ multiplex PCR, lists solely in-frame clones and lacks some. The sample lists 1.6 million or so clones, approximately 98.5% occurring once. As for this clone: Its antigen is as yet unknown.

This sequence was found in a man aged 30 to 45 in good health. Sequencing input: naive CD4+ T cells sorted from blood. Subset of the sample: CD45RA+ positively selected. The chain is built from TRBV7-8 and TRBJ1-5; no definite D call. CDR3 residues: CASSLSLDQPQHF. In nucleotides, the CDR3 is TGTGCCAGCAGCCTCTCCCTGGATCAGCCCCAGCATTTT.